These 19 T cell receptor beta chains were sequenced from one sample in a study of T-cell reconstitution after alpha-beta-depleted transplantation in children. Preparation of the TCRbeta library involved a method that used unique molecular identifiers. Each CDR3 protein gets one entry after TCRdb re-called the PCR reads with MiXCR. The repertoire holds some 200,000 distinct CDR3 sequences, with about 14% as singletons. The specimen was PBMCs from the stem cell graft donor, collected from the stem cell graft. These receptors originate from a human donor who donated a stem cell graft to a child with acute lymphoblastic leukemia.

This clonotype was counted many times. The rearrangement joins TRBV12-3 or TRBV12-4 to TRBJ2-7; TRBD2 matches 10 bases. The ends lost 7 bases at V and 4 bases at J; junction bases unmatched: 10. The CDR3 has 15 amino acids. The CDR3 reads CASTVGLAGVYEQYF. CDR3 sequence (DNA): TGTGCCAGCACCGTGGGGCTAGCGGGAGTATACGAGCAGTACTTC.

This clonotype was recorded at least ten times. This chain connects TRBV20-1 to TRBJ2-7, with 10 positions matching TRBD2. Germline V lookup: CDR1 DFQATT, CDR2 SNEGSKA (reference sequence). This CDR3 has 14 residues. V was clipped by 1 base and J by 2 bases; unmatched bases: 2. The CDR3: CSARGAGGAYEQYF. The CDR3 coding sequence is TGCAGTGCTAGAGGAGCGGGAGGGGCCTACGAGCAGTACTTC.

This clonotype was found many times. The V call is TRBV5-1, the J call TRBJ2-5; 13 bases agree with TRBD2. Germline V gene data show CDR1 as SGHRS and CDR2 as YFSETQ. The CDR3 consists of 15 residues. The V and J ends lost 4 bases and 5 bases, in that order; junction bases with no gene match: 5. CDR3 nucleotide sequence: TGCGCCAGCAGCCCAAGGACTAGCGGGAGTGAGACCCAGTACTTC. As protein: CASSPRTSGSETQYF. Supplemented by reference TRBV5-1 and TRBJ2-5, the full variable domain reads KAGVTQTPRYLIKTRGQQVTLSCSPISGHRSVSWYQQTPGQGLQFLFEYFSETQRNKGNFPGRFSGRQFSNSRSEMNVSTLELGDSALYLCASSPRTSGSETQYFGPGTRLLVL.

This clonotype was recorded many times. The genes are TRBV27 and TRBJ1-1, with D tentatively TRBD1 (5 bases). V was trimmed by 2 bases and J by 3 bases, leaving 10 bases between them. Germline-derived CDR1 and CDR2 are MNHEY and SMNVEV (reference sequence). The CDR3 is 14 residues long. The CDR3 region is CASSLGRAHTEAFF. As DNA, the CDR3 is TGTGCCAGCAGTTTAGGCAGGGCGCACACTGAAGCTTTCTTT.

This clonotype has ten or more counts. The rearrangement joins TRBV20-1 to TRBJ1-4; 9 bases are a match to TRBD1. V shed 5 bases, J shed 2 bases, and the junction held 6 bases outside the gene matches. Germline V CDR1 and CDR2: DFQATT, SNEGSKA (reference sequence). This CDR3 has 15 amino acids. CDR3 region: CSAPGQGATNEKLFF. The CDR3 DNA sequence: TGCAGTGCTCCGGGACAGGGAGCGACTAATGAAAAACTGTTTTTT.

The table lists this clonotype with many counts. The chain carries TRBV13 and TRBJ2-7, with TRBD1 matching over 7 bases. V lost 4 bases, J lost 3 bases, and 6 bases stayed unmatched. This CDR3 has 14 amino acids. Germline values: CDR1 PRHDT, CDR2 FYEKMQ (reference sequence). Written as DNA, the CDR3 is TGTGCCAGCAGCTCCGTTCGGACAGGCTACGAGCAGTACTTC. Protein sequence: CASSSVRTGYEQYF.

This clonotype was observed at least ten times. Being one base from a much bigger clone, this may be a read error. The CDR3 coding sequence is TGTGCCAGCAGCTTAGGGGGGGACTCCTACGAGCAGTACTTC. Residues: CASSLGGDSYEQYF. The rearrangement joins TRBV7-2 to TRBJ2-7, with a possible D match to TRBD2 (6 bases). V lost 1 base and J 0 bases, leaving 7 bases between the germline ends. Germline V gene lookup returns CDR1 SGHTA and CDR2 FQGNSA. This CDR3 has 14 amino acids.

Ten or more counts support this clonotype. This chain uses TRBV15 with TRBJ2-5; the match to TRBD2 covers 13 bases. The CDR3 totals 20 residues. The trim removed 0 bases at V and 2 bases at J, leaving 12 bases unmatched. Germline V lookup: CDR1 LNHNV, CDR2 YYDKDF (reference sequence). CDR3 sequence (DNA): TGTGCCACCAGCAGAGAAAACGAACCGGGACTAGCGGGACCACAAGAGACCCAGTACTTC. The encoded protein is CATSRENEPGLAGPQETQYF.

The chain recombines TRBV5-1 with TRBJ2-1; the D is unclear. The CDR3 extends over 14 amino acids. Germline V gene data show CDR1 as SGHRS and CDR2 as YFSETQ. The V end was cut by 0 bases, the J end by 7 bases, with 11 bases between. This CDR3 reads CASSLGVILNEQFF. The CDR3 DNA is TGCGCCAGCAGCTTGGGGGTCATTTTGAATGAGCAGTTCTTC.

This clonotype was detected many times. The CDR3 sequence: CASSRTGGRDGYTF. The CDR3 nucleotides are TGCGCCAGCAGCAGGACAGGGGGGAGGGATGGCTACACCTTC. The chain combines TRBV5-1 with TRBJ1-2, with TRBD1 matching over 10 bases. The CDR3 length is 14 residues. Germline trimming cut 4 bases from V and 6 bases from J; bases unmatched to any gene: 6. From germline, CDR1 is SGHRS and CDR2 YFSETQ.

Concerning this clonotype itself: One base away lies a much larger clone, so this may be a sequencing read error. The gene calls are TRBV7-8 and TRBJ2-5; D is unresolved. V was shortened by 5 bases and J by 1 base, with 5 bases between the two germline ends. Germline V gene data show CDR1 as SGHVS and CDR2 as FQNEAQ. This CDR3 region has 12 residues. The CDR3 nucleotides read TGTGCCAGCAGCCCTTGCCAAGAGACCCAGTACTTC. Amino acids: CASSPCQETQYF.

This clonotype was detected ten times or more. The chain links TRBV3-1 to TRBJ2-1; no firm D call. Trimming removed 0 bases at V and 5 bases at J, with 11 bases between. The length of the CDR3 is 15 residues. Germline CDR1 reads LGHDT; CDR2 reads YNNKEL (reference sequence). This CDR3 reads CASSQDHRWDNEQFF. For the CDR3, the DNA is TGTGCCAGCAGCCAAGACCACCGTTGGGACAATGAGCAGTTCTTC.

This clonotype was seen many times. The chain combines TRBV12-3 or TRBV12-4 with TRBJ2-3, with D unclear. V was cut by 6 bases and J by 3 bases, with 10 bases left in between. This CDR3 contains 13 residues. The CDR3 DNA follows: TGTGCCAGCAGCTTTGCCCCTACAGATACGCAGTATTTT. This codes for CASSFAPTDTQYF.

In its sample, this clonotype was seen many times. The chain links TRBV4-2 to TRBJ2-3; D is ambiguous. The CDR3 consists of 15 residues. Germline values: CDR1 LGHNA, CDR2 YNFKEQ. With 0 bases removed from V and 6 bases from J, the gap between germline ends came to 13 bases. As DNA, the CDR3 is TGTGCCAGCAGCCAAGAAGAGCTGGCTAGGGATACGCAGTATTTT. It translates to CASSQEELARDTQYF.

This clonotype was detected many times. The CDR3 nucleotides are TGTGCCAGCATAAAGGTGAACACTGAAGCTTTCTTT. As protein: CASIKVNTEAFF. V gene TRBV28 combines with J gene TRBJ1-1; D unclear. The CDR3 spans 12 residues. CDR1 is MDHEN, CDR2 SYDVKM, per germline. Trimming pared 7 bases from V and 0 bases from J, leaving 6 bases between. The full variable domain, its missing parts supplied by reference TRBV28 and TRBJ1-1, is DVKVTQSSRYLVKRTGEKVFLECVQDMDHENMFWYRQDPGLGLRLIYFSYDVKMKEKGDIPEGYSVSREKKERFSLILESASTNQTSMYLCASIKVNTEAFFGQGTRLTVV.

This clonotype was observed many times. DNA of the CDR3: TGCAGCGCCTCGGAAACCCAAGGCAATGAGCAGTTCTTC. Amino acids: CSASETQGNEQFF. The rearrangement links TRBV29-1 to TRBJ2-1; D not certain. This CDR3 has 13 residues. Germline-derived CDR1 and CDR2 are SQVTM and ANQGSEA. Trimming shortened V by 7 bases and J by 6 bases, and 16 bases separated the two germline ends.

This clonotype has at least ten counts. The chain links TRBV12-3 or TRBV12-4 to TRBJ1-5; D remains unclear. The CDR3 consists of 13 residues. V dropped 3 bases and J dropped 2 bases, with 5 bases sitting between them. CDR3 protein: CASSLIGNQPQHF. The CDR3 DNA follows: TGTGCCAGCAGTTTGATCGGCAATCAGCCCCAGCATTTT.

This clonotype showed up many times. CDR3 DNA sequence: TGTGCCAGCAGCCAAGCAGTTCGGGATGGGCAGTTCTTC. This translates into CASSQAVRDGQFF. The chain couples TRBV3-1 to TRBJ2-1, with D perhaps matching TRBD2 (5 bases). The CDR3 length is 13 residues. Germline CDR1 LGHDT, CDR2 YNNKEL (reference sequence). V lost 1 base and J 12 bases, leaving 13 bases between the germline ends.

The V and J genes are TRBV20-1 and TRBJ2-7, with TRBD1 as a possible D gene (5 bases). The CDR3 consists of 15 residues. Germline-derived CDR1 and CDR2 are DFQATT and SNEGSKA (reference sequence). V was shortened by 0 bases and J by 2 bases, with 14 bases between the two germline ends. CDR3: CSARDVTRVPYEQYF. CDR3 nucleotides: TGCAGTGCTAGAGACGTAACCAGGGTCCCCTACGAGCAGTACTTC.